This paragraph reports one TCR beta chain. The CDR3 is 14 amino acids. Germline CDR1 is SGHDT and CDR2 is YYEEEE. With 3 bases removed from V and 3 bases from J, the gap between germline ends came to 10 bases. The data derive from a study of cytomegalovirus exposure and HLA in healthy donors. The PCR made use of 60 Vbeta and 13 Jbeta primers. Libraries were prepared by immunoSEQ multiplex PCR; TCRdb keeps only in-frame clonotypes and omits some of them. The sample holds 95,000 to 110,000 clones, roughly three quarters seen once. The sequencing input was PBMCs. The clonotype was recovered from a woman in her thirties or forties in good health and CMV-seronegative. J is TRBJ1-5 and V is TRBV5-6, with D tentatively TRBD1 (6 bases). The CDR3 region is CASSWAGVNQPQHF. The CDR3 nucleotides read TGTGCCAGCAGCTGGGCAGGGGTCAATCAGCCCCAGCATTTT.